This T cell receptor (beta chain) was profiled in a study of blood T cell repertoires in COVID-19. Study as a whole: Acute and convalescent COVID-19 specimens originated in the United States, Italy and Spain. The cDNA or gDNA used as material had been derived from T cells, B-cell-depleted T cells, or PBMCs.

The cohort comprised adults aged roughly 18 to 95 years residing in approximately 25 US areas. Recovered participants had two consecutive negative NP/OP PCR tests, healthcare professional clearance, or symptom resolution. The CDR3 contains 15 residues. Germline CDR1 and CDR2: SNHLY and FYNNEI. The ends lost 4 bases at V and 8 bases at J; junction bases unmatched: 8. Sequenced by immunoSEQ multiplex PCR; TCRdb stores in-frame clones only, minus some. The profile shows hundreds of thousands of clones, roughly 87% of them singletons. Source material: PBMCs or T cells enriched from blood (not recorded which). The V call is TRBV2, the J call TRBJ2-1, with 10 nucleotides matching TRBD1. This TCR was sampled from a woman in her twenties or thirties who had recovered from COVID-19. For the CDR3, the DNA is TGTGCCAGCAGTGGATTGACAGGGGGCTTGGATGAGCAGTTCTTC. Translating gives CASSGLTGGLDEQFF.